This T cell receptor (beta chain) emerged from a study of identical twins. This clonotype was observed a few times. TCRdb re-analysed the 5' RACE reads in MiXCR, keeping a single row per CDR3 protein. This sample has 520,000 or so distinct CDR3 sequences, with approximately 22% found just once. Germline assignment: CDR1 ENHRY and CDR2 SYGVKD. Trimming removed 8 bases from V and 2 bases from J; junction bases left unmatched: 4. This CDR3 spans 13 amino acids. This same sample was also part of a study on T cells expressing NK-cell markers.

This receptor was identified in a woman younger than 35 in good health. The chain links TRBV10-3 to TRBJ2-7; 9 nucleotides agree with TRBD1. The sample comprised CD4+ T cells sorted from blood. CDR3 nucleotides: TGTGCCATCCGGGGACAGGGAGCCTACGAGCAGTACTTC. Its protein is CAIRGQGAYEQYF.